The rows below give T cell receptor beta chains drawn from one sample of a study of shared clonotypes between healthy human individuals. Method: immunoSEQ multiplex PCR; TCRdb's copy keeps in-frame clones and lacks some. The sample lists 600,000 to 750,000 clones; 72% were seen once. The sequenced sample consisted of memory CD4+ T cells sorted from blood. The receptors here all came from a woman between 25 and 40 years old in good health. Both conserved end residues are part of each CDR3. A D gene is named only where the DNA matches it firmly. Size values are once, few and many counts, or a class for expanded clones, and some rows have none.

v_call	cdr3_length	clone_size	j_call	d_call	cdr3_aa	cdr3_nt
TRBV25-1	15	-	TRBJ2-5	TRBD1	CASSGRDRLGETQYF	TGTGCCAGCAGTGGTCGGGACAGGTTGGGGGAGACCCAGTACTTC
TRBV6-4	15	-	TRBJ1-1	-	CASSLEGGMNTEAFF	TGTGCCAGCAGTCTTGAGGGGGGGATGAACACTGAAGCTTTCTTT
TRBV7-9	15	once	TRBJ2-1	TRBD1	CASSHRQGAYNEQFF	TGTGCCAGCAGCCACAGACAGGGAGCTTACAATGAGCAGTTCTTC
TRBV28	15	-	TRBJ1-4	-	CASRNPRGTNEKLFF	TGTGCCAGCAGGAACCCCAGGGGAACTAATGAAAAACTGTTTTTT
TRBV9	13	-	TRBJ1-2	TRBD1	CASSEQGPWGYTF	TGTGCCAGCAGCGAACAGGGGCCGTGGGGCTACACCTTC
TRBV7-6	14	-	TRBJ1-1	-	CASTRMSGDTEAFF	TGTGCCAGCACAAGGATGTCGGGCGACACTGAAGCTTTCTTT
TRBV7-6	15	-	TRBJ2-7	TRBD2	CASSLAGGPSYEQYF	TGTGCCAGCAGCCTAGCGGGAGGGCCGTCCTACGAGCAGTACTTC
TRBV5-1	15	-	TRBJ2-2	TRBD2	CASSFAGANTGELFF	TGCGCCAGCAGCTTCGCGGGGGCGAACACCGGGGAGCTGTTTTTT
TRBV5-1	14	-	TRBJ2-2	-	CASSLREWTGELFF	TGCGCCAGCAGCTTGCGGGAGTGGACCGGGGAGCTGTTTTTT
TRBV7-2	15	-	TRBJ1-4	-	CASSSLRAAGEKLFF	TGTGCCAGCAGCTCTCTCAGGGCCGCGGGGGAAAAACTGTTTTTT
TRBV11-3	14	-	TRBJ2-6	-	CASSSGVGANVLTF	TGTGCCAGCAGCTCAGGGGTGGGGGCCAACGTCCTGACTTTC
TRBV20-1	11	-	TRBJ2-7	-	CSARDFWEQYF	TGCAGTGCTAGAGACTTCTGGGAGCAGTACTTC